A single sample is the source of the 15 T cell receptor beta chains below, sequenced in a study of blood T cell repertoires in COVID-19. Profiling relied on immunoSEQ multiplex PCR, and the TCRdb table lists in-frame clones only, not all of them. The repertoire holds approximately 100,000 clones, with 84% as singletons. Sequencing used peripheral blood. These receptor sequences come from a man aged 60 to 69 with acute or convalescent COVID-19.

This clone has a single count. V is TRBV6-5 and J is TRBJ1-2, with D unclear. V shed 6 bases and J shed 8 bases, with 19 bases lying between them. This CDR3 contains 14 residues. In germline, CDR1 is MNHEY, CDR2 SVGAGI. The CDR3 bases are TGTGCCAGCAGAACCGGGAGAGAGGGTCCCGGCTACACCTTC. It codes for CASRTGREGPGYTF.

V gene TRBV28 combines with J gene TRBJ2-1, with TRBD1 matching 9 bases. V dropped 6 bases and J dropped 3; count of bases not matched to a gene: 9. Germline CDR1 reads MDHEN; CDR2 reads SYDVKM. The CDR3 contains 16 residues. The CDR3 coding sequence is TGTGCCAGCAGCAGTATCGGACAGGGGATCTACAATGAGCAGTTCTTC. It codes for CASSSIGQGIYNEQFF.

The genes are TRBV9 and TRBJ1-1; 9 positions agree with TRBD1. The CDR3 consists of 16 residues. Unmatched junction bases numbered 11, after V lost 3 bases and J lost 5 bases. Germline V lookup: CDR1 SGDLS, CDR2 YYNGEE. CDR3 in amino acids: CASSAKPGQGGTEAFF. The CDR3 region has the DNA TGTGCCAGCAGCGCGAAACCGGGACAGGGAGGGACTGAAGCTTTCTTT. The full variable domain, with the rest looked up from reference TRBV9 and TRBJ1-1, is DSGVTQTPKHLITATGQRVTLRCSPRSGDLSVYWYQQSLDQGLQFLIQYYNGEERAKGNILERFSAQQFPDLHSELNLSSLELGDSALYFCASSAKPGQGGTEAFFGQGTRLTVV.

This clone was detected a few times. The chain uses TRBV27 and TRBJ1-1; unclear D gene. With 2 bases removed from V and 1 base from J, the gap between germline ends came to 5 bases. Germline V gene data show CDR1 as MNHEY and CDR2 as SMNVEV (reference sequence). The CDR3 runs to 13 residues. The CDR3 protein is CASSLGGNTEAFF. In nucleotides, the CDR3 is TGTGCCAGCAGTTTAGGCGGGAACACTGAAGCTTTCTTT.

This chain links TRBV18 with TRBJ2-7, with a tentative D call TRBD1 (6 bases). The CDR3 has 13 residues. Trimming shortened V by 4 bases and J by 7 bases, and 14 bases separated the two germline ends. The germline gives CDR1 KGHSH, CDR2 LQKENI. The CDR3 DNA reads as TGTGCCAGCTCACACGCCTACGACAGGGAGCAGTACTTC. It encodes CASSHAYDREQYF.

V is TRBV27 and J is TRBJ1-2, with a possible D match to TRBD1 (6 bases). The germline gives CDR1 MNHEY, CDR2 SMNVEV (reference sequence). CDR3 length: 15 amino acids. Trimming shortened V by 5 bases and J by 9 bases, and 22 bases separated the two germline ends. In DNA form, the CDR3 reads TGTGCCAGCAGTCCTACCATTACCCCACAGGGTCGCTACACCTTC. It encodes CASSPTITPQGRYTF.

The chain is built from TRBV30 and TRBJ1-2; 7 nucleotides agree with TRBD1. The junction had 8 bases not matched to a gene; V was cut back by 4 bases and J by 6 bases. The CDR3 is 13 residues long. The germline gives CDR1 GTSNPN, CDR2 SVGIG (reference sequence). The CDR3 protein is CAWTRGQRDGYTF. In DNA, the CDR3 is TGTGCCTGGACCAGGGGACAGCGGGATGGCTACACCTTC.

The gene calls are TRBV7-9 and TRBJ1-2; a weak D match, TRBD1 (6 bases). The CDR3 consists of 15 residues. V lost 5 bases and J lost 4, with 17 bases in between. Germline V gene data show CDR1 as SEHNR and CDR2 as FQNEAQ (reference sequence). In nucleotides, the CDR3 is TGTGCCAGCAGCGCGACGACGGACAGCCTCTATGGCTACACCTTC. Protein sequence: CASSATTDSLYGYTF.

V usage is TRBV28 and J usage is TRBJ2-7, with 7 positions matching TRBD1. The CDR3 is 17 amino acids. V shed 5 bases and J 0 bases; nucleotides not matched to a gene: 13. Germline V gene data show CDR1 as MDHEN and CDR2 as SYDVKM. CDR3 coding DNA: TGTGCCAGCAGTCCCGTCCGGACAGGTGATGTCTCCTACGAGCAGTACTTC. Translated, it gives CASSPVRTGDVSYEQYF.

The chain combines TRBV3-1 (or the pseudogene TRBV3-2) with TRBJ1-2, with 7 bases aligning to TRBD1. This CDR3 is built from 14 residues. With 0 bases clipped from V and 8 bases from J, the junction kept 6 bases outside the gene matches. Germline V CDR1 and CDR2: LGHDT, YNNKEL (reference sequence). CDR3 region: CASSQEYRGGGYTF. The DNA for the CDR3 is TGTGCCAGCAGCCAAGAATACAGGGGTGGAGGCTACACCTTC.

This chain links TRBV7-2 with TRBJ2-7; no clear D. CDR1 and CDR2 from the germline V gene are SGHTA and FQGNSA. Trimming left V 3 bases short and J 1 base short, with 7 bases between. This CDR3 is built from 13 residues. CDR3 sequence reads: CASSFVGSYEQYF. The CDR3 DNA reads TGTGCCAGCAGCTTCGTCGGGTCCTACGAGCAGTACTTC.

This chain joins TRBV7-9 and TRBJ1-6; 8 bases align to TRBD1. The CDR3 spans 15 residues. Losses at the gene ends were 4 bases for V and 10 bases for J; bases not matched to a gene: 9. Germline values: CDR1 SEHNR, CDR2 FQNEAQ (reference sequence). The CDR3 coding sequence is TGTGCCAGCAGCTCGCTGACAGGGGAGAGGTCACCCCTCCACTTT. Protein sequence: CASSSLTGERSPLHF.

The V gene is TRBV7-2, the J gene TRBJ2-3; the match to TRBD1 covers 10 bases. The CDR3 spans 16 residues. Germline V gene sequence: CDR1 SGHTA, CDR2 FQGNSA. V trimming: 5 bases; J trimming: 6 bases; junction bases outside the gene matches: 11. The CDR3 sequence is CASSPRDRGGSDTQYF. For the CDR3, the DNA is TGTGCCAGCAGCCCGCGGGACAGGGGAGGCTCGGATACGCAGTATTTT.

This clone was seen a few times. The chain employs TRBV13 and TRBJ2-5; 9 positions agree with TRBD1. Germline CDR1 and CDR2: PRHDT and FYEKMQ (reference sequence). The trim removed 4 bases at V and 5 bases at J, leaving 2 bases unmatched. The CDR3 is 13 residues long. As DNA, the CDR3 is TGTGCCAGCAGCTGGACAGGGGTGGAGACCCAGTACTTC. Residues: CASSWTGVETQYF.

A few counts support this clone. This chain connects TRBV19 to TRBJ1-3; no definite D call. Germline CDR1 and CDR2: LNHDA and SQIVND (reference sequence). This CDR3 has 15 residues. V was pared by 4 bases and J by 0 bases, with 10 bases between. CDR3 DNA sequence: TGTGCCAGTAGTACCTCGAGCTCCTCTGGAAACACCATATATTTT. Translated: CASSTSSSSGNTIYF.